These 21 T cell receptor beta chains were all obtained from the same sample, sequenced in a study of blood T cell repertoires in COVID-19. Sequencing was performed with immunoSEQ multiplex PCR; in TCRdb, only in-frame clones are kept and a portion is missing. The repertoire includes about 48,000 clones, roughly 86% of them detected once, and approximately 3.1% sits in the top ten. Sequences were obtained from PBMCs or T cells enriched from blood (not recorded which). The receptor source for this set is a woman aged 50 to 60 who had recovered from COVID-19.

The chain couples TRBV4-2 to TRBJ1-2; no clear D. The germline V gene encodes CDR1 LGHNA and CDR2 YNFKEQ. This CDR3 has 15 residues. The germline V and J ends were trimmed by 0 bases and 2 bases, with 10 bases remaining between them. CDR3 sequence: CASSQDEGRNYGYTF. The CDR3 DNA reads as TGTGCCAGCAGCCAAGACGAGGGAAGGAACTATGGCTACACCTTC.

This clone showed up just once. The chain carries TRBV7-9 and TRBJ1-1, with D unclear. This CDR3 region has 16 residues. Trimming took 2 bases from V and 3 from J, leaving 16 bases between them. Germline V gives CDR1 SEHNR, CDR2 FQNEAQ (reference sequence). The CDR3 loop is CASSLWTWGEDTEAFF. For the CDR3, the DNA is TGTGCCAGCAGCTTATGGACTTGGGGTGAGGACACTGAAGCTTTCTTT.

V and J are TRBV20-1 and TRBJ2-3; perhaps TRBD2 as D (5 bases). Germline V gene data show CDR1 as DFQATT and CDR2 as SNEGSKA (reference sequence). V was cut by 3 bases and J by 4 bases, with 14 bases left in between. This CDR3 is 14 amino acids long. The CDR3 reads CSASERVGADTQYF. For the CDR3, the DNA is TGCAGTGCTAGTGAGAGGGTCGGCGCAGATACGCAGTATTTT.

The chain uses TRBV11-2 and TRBJ1-6; tentative D call: TRBD1 (6 bases). Germline V CDR1 and CDR2: SGHAT, FQNNGV. This CDR3 comprises 15 residues. Trimming shortened V by 4 bases and J by 8 bases, and 15 bases separated the two germline ends. Here the CDR3 reads CASSSGTSRDSPLHF. The CDR3 nucleotides are TGTGCCAGCAGCTCCGGGACAAGCAGGGATTCACCCCTCCACTTT. Combining the CDR3 with reference TRBV11-2 and TRBJ1-6 gives the whole variable domain EAGVAQSPRYKIIEKRQSVAFWCNPISGHATLYWYQQILGQGPKLLIQFQNNGVVDDSQLPKDRFSAERLKGVDSTLKIQPAKLEDSAVYLCASSSGTSRDSPLHFGNGTRLTVT.

This clone was picked up a small number of times. This chain joins TRBV18 and TRBJ1-1; 7 bases align to TRBD1. Trimming at V came to 2 bases and at J to 8 bases, leaving 14 bases not matched to a gene. CDR3 size: 16 residues. CDR1 and CDR2 (germline): KGHSH, LQKENI. The CDR3 DNA reads as TGTGCCAGCTCACCATTACAGGGGACAAGTGGGGCGGAAGCTTTCTTT. Translating gives CASSPLQGTSGAEAFF.

CDR3 region: CASSSPLSTDTQYF. The CDR3 DNA is TGCGCCAGCAGCTCTCCCCTTAGCACAGATACGCAGTATTTT. The chain is built from TRBV5-1 and TRBJ2-3; no reliable D call. V shed 3 bases and J shed 0 bases, with 8 bases lying between them. This CDR3 region has 14 residues. CDR1 is SGHRS and CDR2 is YFSETQ in the germline V gene.

This chain uses TRBV29-1 with TRBJ2-5, with D possibly TRBD1 on 5 matching bases. The CDR3 covers 11 residues. CDR1 and CDR2 from the germline V gene are SQVTM and ANQGSEA. V was trimmed by 6 bases and J by 4 bases, leaving 9 bases between them. DNA for the CDR3: TGCAGCGTGGCAAGGGGAGAGACCCAGTACTTC. It encodes CSVARGETQYF. The variable domain in full, completed from reference TRBV29-1 and TRBJ2-5, reads SAVISQKPSRDICQRGTSLTIQCQVDSQVTMMFWYRQQPGQSLTLIATANQGSEATYESGFVIDKFPISRPNLTFSTLTVSNMSPEDSSIYLCSVARGETQYFGPGTRLLVL.

Turning to this clone: One junction end does not reproduce the germline sequence, and a read error may be involved. The rearrangement uses TRBV4-1 and TRBJ1-1, with D unclear. This CDR3 comprises 13 residues. The germline CDR1 and CDR2 sequences are MGHRA and YSYEKL. The CDR3 is CASSQALSFRQDF. CDR3 nucleotides: TGCGCCAGCAGCCAAGCATTAAGCTTTAGGCAGGACTTT.

This chain links TRBV10-1 with TRBJ2-3; TRBD1 might be the D (5 bases). V was shortened by 2 bases and J by 4 bases, with 16 bases between the two germline ends. The germline gives CDR1 WNHNN, CDR2 SYGVQD (reference sequence). This CDR3 spans 16 amino acids. CDR3 residues: CASSERQPRVSDTQYF. For the CDR3, the DNA is TGCGCCAGCAGTGAGAGACAGCCCCGGGTCTCAGATACGCAGTATTTT.

The rearrangement joins TRBV28 to TRBJ2-1, with TRBD1 matching over 9 bases. The CDR3 runs 15 residues. J lost 8 bases, V lost 6 bases, and 11 bases had no gene match. Germline-derived CDR1 and CDR2 are MDHEN and SYDVKM. The CDR3: CASRISGTGFDEQFF. The CDR3 region has the DNA TGTGCCAGCAGAATCTCCGGGACAGGGTTCGATGAGCAGTTCTTC.

The chain links TRBV7-2 to TRBJ2-3; unclear D gene. Trimming left V 5 bases short and J 3 bases short, with 12 bases between. Germline V gene lookup returns CDR1 SGHTA and CDR2 FQGNSA. There are 14 residues in the CDR3. The CDR3: CASSPGFATDTQYF. CDR3 DNA sequence: TGTGCCAGCAGCCCCGGTTTCGCGACAGATACGCAGTATTTT.

This clone came up once. The rearrangement links TRBV19 to TRBJ2-5, with 7 positions matching TRBD2. J lost 4 bases, V lost 8 bases, and 7 bases had no gene match. CDR1 LNHDA and CDR2 SQIVND come from the germline V gene (reference sequence). The CDR3 runs to 13 residues. The CDR3 loop reads CASSPGGAETQYF. In DNA form, the CDR3 reads TGTGCCAGTTCCCCGGGGGGTGCAGAGACCCAGTACTTC.

The chain carries TRBV4-1 and TRBJ2-1; D is possibly TRBD2 (6 bases). The CDR3 covers 12 residues. Germline V gene lookup returns CDR1 MGHRA and CDR2 YSYEKL. Trimming took off 4 bases at V and 12 bases at J, with 13 bases between the two ends. This CDR3 is CASSPGAGMQFF. The CDR3 DNA reads as TGCGCCAGCAGCCCTGGTGCGGGGATGCAGTTCTTC.

J is TRBJ1-2 and V is TRBV18; no clear D. V shed 3 bases and J shed 4 bases, with 15 bases lying between them. The CDR3 length is 15 residues. In germline, CDR1 is KGHSH, CDR2 LQKENI. The CDR3 reads CASSPPRIEAYGYTF. The CDR3 DNA reads TGTGCCAGCTCACCCCCTAGGATCGAGGCCTATGGCTACACCTTC.

The CDR3 sequence is CASSPGTGFQETQYF. CDR3 nucleotide sequence: TGTGCCAGCAGTCCCGGGACAGGCTTCCAAGAGACCCAGTACTTC. The chain couples TRBV6-2 or TRBV6-3 to TRBJ2-5; 8 positions agree with TRBD1. Trimming took 5 bases from V and 1 from J; bases not matched to a gene: 6. The germline CDR1 and CDR2 sequences are MNHEY and SVGEGT. This CDR3 is 15 amino acids long.

The CDR3 region is CASSAASGEHNEQFF. The CDR3, as DNA: TGTGCCAGCAGCGCCGCTAGCGGGGAACACAATGAGCAGTTCTTC. J is TRBJ2-1 and V is TRBV11-1; TRBD2 matches at 9 bases. The CDR3 spans 15 residues. The germline CDR1 and CDR2 sequences are SGHAT and FQDESV (reference sequence). The V and J ends lost 5 bases and 5 bases, in that order; junction bases with no gene match: 7.

The rearrangement uses TRBV6-2 or TRBV6-3 and TRBJ2-7; maybe TRBD1 (6 bases). The germline V and J ends were trimmed by 0 bases and 4 bases, with 10 bases remaining between them. This CDR3 spans 14 amino acids. Germline V gene sequence: CDR1 MNHEY, CDR2 SVGEGT. The CDR3: CASSYSGAVYEQYF. The CDR3 nucleotides read TGTGCCAGCAGTTACTCGGGGGCTGTTTACGAGCAGTACTTC.

This rearrangement joins TRBV7-2 to TRBJ1-2; D may be TRBD1 (6 bases). The V and J ends lost 3 bases and 6 bases respectively, with 17 bases between them. Germline values: CDR1 SGHTA, CDR2 FQGNSA. The CDR3 consists of 15 residues. The CDR3: CASSLWLSGGHGYTF. The CDR3 region has the DNA TGTGCCAGCAGCTTGTGGCTTTCTGGGGGCCATGGCTACACCTTC.

The chain is built from TRBV27 and TRBJ2-5; TRBD2 matches at 9 bases. CDR3 size: 15 residues. The ends lost 6 bases at V and 1 base at J; junction bases unmatched: 6. The germline V gene has CDR1 MNHEY and CDR2 SMNVEV (reference sequence). CDR3 nucleotide sequence: TGTGCCAGCAGACTAGCGGGTAGCTCCCAAGAGACCCAGTACTTC. Amino acid sequence: CASRLAGSSQETQYF.

The chain combines TRBV27 with TRBJ1-6; D gene unclear. The CDR3 extends over 11 amino acids. The V and J ends lost 6 bases and 6 bases respectively, with 3 bases between them. CDR1 and CDR2 from the germline V gene are MNHEY and SMNVEV (reference sequence). Written as DNA, the CDR3 is TGTGCCAGCAGCTTTAATTCACCCCTCCACTTT. Amino acids: CASSFNSPLHF.

The V call is TRBV27, the J call TRBJ2-1; 8 bases match TRBD2. V lost 5 bases and J lost 1; bases outside the gene matches: 10. Germline CDR1 reads MNHEY; CDR2 reads SMNVEV (reference sequence). The CDR3 is 17 amino acids. The CDR3 sequence: CASSTLIRGGSYNEQFF. The DNA of the CDR3 is TGTGCCAGCAGTACACTAATTCGGGGGGGGTCCTACAATGAGCAGTTCTTC.